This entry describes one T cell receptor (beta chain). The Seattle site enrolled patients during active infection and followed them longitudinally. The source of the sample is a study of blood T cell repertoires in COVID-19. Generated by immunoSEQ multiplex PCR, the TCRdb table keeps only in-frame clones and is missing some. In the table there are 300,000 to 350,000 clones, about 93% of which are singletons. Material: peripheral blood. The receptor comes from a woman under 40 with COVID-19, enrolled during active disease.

The CDR3: CAWRTRANTGELFF. The CDR3 region has the DNA TGTGCCTGGAGGACCAGGGCGAACACCGGGGAGCTGTTTTTT. The rearrangement joins TRBV30 to TRBJ2-2; TRBD1 is a possible D gene (5 bases). Trimming shortened V by 3 bases and J by 0 bases, and 8 bases separated the two germline ends. Germline CDR1 GTSNPN, CDR2 SVGIG (reference sequence). The CDR3 contains 14 residues.